One sample yielded the 5 T cell receptor beta chains listed below, sequenced in a study of cytomegalovirus exposure and HLA in healthy donors. With 60 Vbeta and 13 Jbeta primers, the PCR was carried out. Assay: immunoSEQ multiplex PCR; the TCRdb copy retains only in-frame clones and omits some. The table lists some 270,000 clones, approximately 91% of them singletons. Sequencing was carried out using PBMCs. Receptors originate from a girl aged 2 to 10 in good health and CMV-seronegative.

This chain links TRBV11-2 with TRBJ2-1; the D gene is possibly TRBD2 (6 bases). V gave up 5 bases and J gave up 5 bases, with 19 bases separating them. CDR3 length equals 16 residues. Germline V lookup: CDR1 SGHAT, CDR2 FQNNGV. CDR3: CASSVVPGRENNEQFF. As DNA, the CDR3 is TGTGCCAGCAGCGTAGTCCCGGGACGGGAGAACAATGAGCAGTTCTTC.

The genes are TRBV27 and TRBJ1-4, with 8 bases fitting TRBD1. The CDR3 has 15 residues. V lost 6 bases and J lost 0; bases outside the gene matches: 3. The germline V gene encodes CDR1 MNHEY and CDR2 SMNVEV (reference sequence). CDR3 protein: CASRPGGPTNEKLFF. The CDR3 nucleotides read TGTGCCAGCAGGCCAGGGGGCCCAACTAATGAAAAACTGTTTTTT.

Concerning this clone: This sample also contains other DNA sequences that code for the same CDR3. This rearrangement joins TRBV6-1 to TRBJ1-2, with 7 positions matching TRBD1. The germline V gene has CDR1 MNHNS and CDR2 SASEGT. This CDR3 contains 13 residues. CDR3 nucleotides: TGTGCTAGCCGGACAGGCGGGAACTATGGCTACACCTTC. Its protein is CASRTGGNYGYTF.

The chain employs TRBV5-4 and TRBJ2-7; D is unclear. V lost 2 bases to trimming and J lost 8 bases, with 11 bases between them. This CDR3 has 12 residues. Per the germline V gene, CDR1 is SGHNT and CDR2 is YYREEE (reference sequence). The CDR3 sequence: CASSLDPGKQYF. In DNA form, the CDR3 reads TGTGCCAGCAGCTTAGATCCAGGCAAGCAGTACTTC.

The J gene is TRBJ2-3, the V gene TRBV19; D may be TRBD2 (6 bases). The CDR3 runs to 17 residues. Germline V CDR1 and CDR2: LNHDA, SQIVND (reference sequence). V was clipped by 7 bases and J by 4 bases, with 24 bases between them. The CDR3 spells CASTARGLATRPDTQYF. The DNA for the CDR3 is TGTGCCAGTACCGCTAGGGGACTCGCGACCCGTCCAGATACGCAGTATTTT.